Presented here are 2 T cell receptor beta chains from one specimen sequenced in a study of a mutant IDH1 vaccine in newly diagnosed glioma. This table comes from immunoSEQ multiplex PCR, and its TCRdb copy is limited to in-frame clones, with some not included. Of fewer than 150,000 clones listed, under 90% are singletons. These TCRs are of unknown antigen specificity. As to time point: week 11, during vaccination. Vaccinated patients received 300 ug of mutant IDH1 20-mer peptide per dose, with topical imiquimod. The source was PBMCs, collected from a glioma patient whose treatment included an IDH1 peptide vaccine. The receptors stem from a woman aged 45-65 years with glioma.

This clone was seen once. The V and J genes are TRBV27 and TRBJ2-7; 8 positions match TRBD1. Germline values: CDR1 MNHEY, CDR2 SMNVEV (reference sequence). Trimming at V came to 5 bases and at J to 1 base, leaving 7 bases not matched to a gene. There are 15 residues in the CDR3. For the CDR3, the DNA is TGTGCCAGCAGTCGTGGGACAGGAAGGTCCTACGAGCAGTACTTC. This gives the protein CASSRGTGRSYEQYF.

The chain carries TRBV30 and TRBJ1-3; D gene uncertain. Germline CDR1 reads GTSNPN; CDR2 reads SVGIG (reference sequence). V dropped 6 bases and J dropped 2 bases, with 2 bases sitting between them. This CDR3 has 10 amino acids. The CDR3 DNA sequence: TGTGCCTGTACTGGAAACACCATATATTTT. Protein sequence: CACTGNTIYF.